The next 23 T cell receptor beta chains were all read from a single sample in a study of blood T cell repertoires in COVID-19. Method: immunoSEQ multiplex PCR; TCRdb's copy keeps in-frame clones and lacks some. The data contain about 480,000 clones, roughly 91% of them singletons. Sequencing input: peripheral blood. Source of these receptors: a woman under 40 with acute or convalescent COVID-19.

The rearrangement joins TRBV27 to TRBJ2-1; tentatively, D is TRBD2 (5 bases). The CDR3 is made up of 15 amino acids. V was shortened by 0 bases and J by 0 bases, with 6 bases between the two germline ends. From germline, CDR1 is MNHEY and CDR2 SMNVEV (reference sequence). CDR3 coding DNA: TGTGCCAGCAGTTTATCGGGGAGCTCCTACAATGAGCAGTTCTTC. Translation gives CASSLSGSSYNEQFF.

The chain carries TRBV5-1 and TRBJ2-6; D unresolved. The V end was cut by 0 bases, the J end by 1 base, with 5 bases between. The length of the CDR3 is 15 residues. The germline V gene encodes CDR1 SGHRS and CDR2 YFSETQ. CDR3 residues: CASSLAPSGANVLTF. The CDR3 DNA follows: TGCGCCAGCAGCTTGGCTCCTTCTGGGGCCAACGTCCTGACTTTC. The entire variable domain, with the rest obtained from reference TRBV5-1 and TRBJ2-6, is as follows: KAGVTQTPRYLIKTRGQQVTLSCSPISGHRSVSWYQQTPGQGLQFLFEYFSETQRNKGNFPGRFSGRQFSNSRSEMNVSTLELGDSALYLCASSLAPSGANVLTFGAGSRLTVL.

The chain has TRBV7-6 and TRBJ2-5; 10 bases fit TRBD2. The CDR3 totals 16 residues. Germline assignment: CDR1 SGHVS and CDR2 FNYEAQ. Unmatched junction bases numbered 9, after V lost 3 bases and J lost 5 bases. The CDR3 spells CASSFRWASGGETQYF. Written as DNA, the CDR3 is TGTGCCAGCAGCTTTCGTTGGGCTAGCGGGGGTGAGACCCAGTACTTC.

This chain's CDR3 is CASSTTRGEGGYTF. CDR3 nucleotide sequence: TGTGCCAGCAGCACGACTAGGGGAGAAGGTGGCTACACCTTC. The V call is TRBV5-4, the J call TRBJ1-2; a weak D match, TRBD1 (5 bases). The length of the CDR3 is 14 residues. From germline, CDR1 is SGHNT and CDR2 YYREEE (reference sequence). V lost 4 bases and J lost 7, with 17 bases in between.

This sequence joins TRBV18 and TRBJ1-2; TRBD1 aligns across 7 bases. Germline loops: CDR1 KGHSH, CDR2 LQKENI. This CDR3 region has 14 residues. J lost 1 base, V lost 3 bases, and 2 bases had no gene match. The CDR3 sequence is CASSPQGDNYGYTF. The DNA of the CDR3 is TGTGCCAGCTCACCCCAGGGGGATAACTATGGCTACACCTTC.

The chain couples TRBV9 to TRBJ1-2; 7 nucleotides align to TRBD1. Germline V gene sequence: CDR1 SGDLS, CDR2 YYNGEE. V was pared by 3 bases and J by 5 bases, with 7 bases of the junction left unmatched. This CDR3 contains 14 residues. Here the CDR3 reads CASSGYPGQYGYTF. The CDR3 DNA follows: TGTGCCAGCAGCGGTTACCCGGGACAGTATGGCTACACCTTC.

The rearrangement uses TRBV7-2 and TRBJ2-5, with 8 bases matching TRBD1. The length of the CDR3 is 13 residues. The germline V gene encodes CDR1 SGHTA and CDR2 FQGNSA. V lost 5 bases and J lost 6; bases outside the gene matches: 5. This chain's CDR3 is CASSPTGGQTQYF. In DNA, the CDR3 is TGTGCCAGCAGCCCCACAGGGGGGCAGACCCAGTACTTC.

The CDR3 sequence: CASSQRSAGETQYF. CDR3 nucleotides: TGTGCCAGCAGCCAAAGGTCGGCGGGAGAGACCCAGTACTTC. This rearrangement joins TRBV3-1 (or the pseudogene TRBV3-2) to TRBJ2-5; TRBD2 is a possible D gene (5 bases). The germline V gene encodes CDR1 LGHDT and CDR2 YNNKEL (reference sequence). V gave up 2 bases and J gave up 4 bases, with 11 bases separating them. The CDR3 is made up of 14 amino acids.

The chain combines TRBV4-1 with TRBJ2-1, with TRBD1 matching 8 bases. This CDR3 is built from 16 residues. Germline lookup yields CDR1 MGHRA and CDR2 YSYEKL. V was pared by 4 bases and J by 6 bases, with 11 bases of the junction left unmatched. The CDR3 nucleotides are TGCGCCAGCAGCCCTAACAGGCAGGGGGCAGTCAATGAGCAGTTCTTC. Its translation: CASSPNRQGAVNEQFF.

This chain uses TRBV9 with TRBJ2-1; TRBD2 aligns across 7 bases. V trimming: 4 bases; J trimming: 3 bases; junction bases outside the gene matches: 7. Germline V gene sequence: CDR1 SGDLS, CDR2 YYNGEE. The CDR3 has 15 residues. CDR3 in amino acids: CASSPSGFIYNEQFF. The CDR3, as DNA: TGTGCCAGCAGCCCTAGCGGATTCATCTACAATGAGCAGTTCTTC.

The chain employs TRBV9 and TRBJ2-1; TRBD2 agrees at 7 bases. Germline CDR1 is SGDLS and CDR2 is YYNGEE. The CDR3 spans 13 residues. The V gene end was trimmed by 8 bases and the J gene end by 6 bases; junction bases not matched to a gene: 8. The CDR3 sequence is CASGGAGINEQFF. DNA for the CDR3: TGTGCCAGTGGCGGAGCGGGGATCAATGAGCAGTTCTTC.

This sequence joins TRBV20-1 and TRBJ2-2, with D possibly matching TRBD2 (6 bases). Germline V gives CDR1 DFQATT, CDR2 SNEGSKA (reference sequence). The ends were cut back, 3 bases at V and 1 base at J, with 9 bases in the middle. This CDR3 has 14 amino acids. For the CDR3, the DNA is TGCAGTGCTAGTCACGGGGGGAACACCGGGGAGCTGTTTTTT. Protein: CSASHGGNTGELFF.

The chain carries TRBV28 and TRBJ1-1, with D uncertain. The CDR3 totals 14 residues. Germline-derived CDR1 and CDR2 are MDHEN and SYDVKM. V was cut by 8 bases and J by 5 bases, with 18 bases left in between. In DNA form, the CDR3 reads TGTGCCAGCGAACCGTGGATGAGAGGAACTGAAGCTTTCTTT. As protein: CASEPWMRGTEAFF.

The V call is TRBV5-4, the J call TRBJ2-5, with D possibly matching TRBD1 (6 bases). In germline, CDR1 is SGHNT, CDR2 YYREEE (reference sequence). V was trimmed by 5 bases and J by 3 bases, leaving 14 bases between them. The CDR3 runs to 14 residues. The CDR3 loop reads CASSLDSSKETQYF. In DNA, the CDR3 is TGTGCCAGCAGTCTGGACAGTTCTAAAGAGACCCAGTACTTC.

The chain carries TRBV29-1 and TRBJ2-3; the match to TRBD2 covers 7 bases. J lost 2 bases, V lost 5 bases, and 10 bases had no gene match. Germline lookup yields CDR1 SQVTM and CDR2 ANQGSEA. CDR3 length: 15 residues. In DNA form, the CDR3 reads TGCAGCGTTTCCGGGGAGGGAGGGAACACAGATACGCAGTATTTT. It yields the protein CSVSGEGGNTDTQYF.

This CDR3 is CASSTPKGQLAKNIQYF. The CDR3 DNA reads as TGTGCCAGCAGTACCCCCAAGGGGCAGTTAGCCAAAAACATTCAGTACTTC. The J gene is TRBJ2-4, the V gene TRBV6-2 or TRBV6-3, with D possibly being TRBD1 (5 bases). CDR3 size: 17 residues. V was trimmed by 5 bases and J by 0 bases, leaving 17 bases between them. Per the germline V gene, CDR1 is MNHEY and CDR2 is SVGEGT.

This clone was seen only once. This chain uses TRBV5-4 with TRBJ1-1; maybe TRBD1 (6 bases). Germline V gives CDR1 SGHNT, CDR2 YYREEE (reference sequence). The length of the CDR3 is 15 residues. Trimming pared 4 bases from V and 1 base from J, leaving 14 bases between. The chain's CDR3 is CASSQETGRNTEAFF. For the CDR3, the DNA is TGTGCCAGCAGCCAAGAAACAGGGAGGAACACTGAAGCTTTCTTT.

The rearrangement uses TRBV19 and TRBJ2-1; 8 positions match TRBD1. After removal of 0 bases from V and 7 bases from J, the junction contained 2 bases not matched to a gene. The CDR3 runs to 14 residues. The germline CDR1 and CDR2 sequences are LNHDA and SQIVND (reference sequence). The CDR3 coding sequence is TGTGCCAGTAGTATAGACAGGGGGCTTAATGAGCAGTTCTTC. It codes for CASSIDRGLNEQFF.

This chain connects TRBV28 to TRBJ1-3; no clear D. Germline assignment: CDR1 MDHEN and CDR2 SYDVKM. V was clipped by 2 bases and J by 5 bases, with 10 bases between them. There are 14 residues in the CDR3. CDR3 residues: CASSLRGMRNTIYF. CDR3 DNA sequence: TGTGCCAGCAGTTTACGAGGAATGAGAAACACCATATATTTT.

In this sample, this clone turned up a few times. The rearrangement links TRBV5-5 to TRBJ2-5; 9 nucleotides match TRBD2. Germline V gene lookup returns CDR1 SGHKS and CDR2 YYEKEE (reference sequence). There are 16 residues in the CDR3. V lost 1 base, J lost 4 bases, and 8 bases stayed unmatched. CDR3 loop: CASSLLAGSGRETQYF. The DNA of the CDR3 is TGTGCCAGCAGCTTGCTAGCGGGGTCTGGCCGAGAGACCCAGTACTTC. Filled out from reference TRBV5-5 and TRBJ2-5, the complete variable domain reads DAGVTQSPTHLIKTRGQQVTLRCSPISGHKSVSWYQQVLGQGPQFIFQYYEKEERGRGNFPDRFSARQFPNYSSELNVNALLLGDSALYLCASSLLAGSGRETQYFGPGTRLLVL.

The gene calls are TRBV6-5 and TRBJ2-7, with unresolved D. CDR1 and CDR2 (germline): MNHEY, SVGAGI. Trimming stripped 3 bases from V and 6 bases from J, with 18 bases between. The CDR3 is 15 amino acids. The CDR3 is CASSYLRSMSGEQYF. In DNA, the CDR3 is TGTGCCAGCAGTTATCTCCGGTCTATGAGTGGCGAGCAGTACTTC.

The V and J genes are TRBV5-1 and TRBJ2-2; TRBD1 agrees at 8 bases. Germline loops: CDR1 SGHRS, CDR2 YFSETQ. This CDR3 spans 14 amino acids. The junction had 7 bases not matched to a gene; V was cut back by 4 bases and J by 8 bases. The CDR3 DNA sequence: TGCGCCAGCAGCGCGGGACAGGAGGCAGGGGAGCTGTTTTTT. This sequence encodes CASSAGQEAGELFF.

V and J are TRBV5-1 and TRBJ2-3, with TRBD2 as a possible D gene (5 bases). Trimming shortened V by 1 base and J by 4 bases, and 13 bases separated the two germline ends. CDR1 and CDR2 from the germline V gene are SGHRS and YFSETQ. This CDR3 is built from 15 residues. This CDR3 reads CASSLSSSPPDTQYF. The CDR3 DNA is TGCGCCAGCAGCTTGTCGTCTAGCCCCCCAGATACGCAGTATTTT. The full variable domain, with the rest looked up from reference TRBV5-1 and TRBJ2-3, is KAGVTQTPRYLIKTRGQQVTLSCSPISGHRSVSWYQQTPGQGLQFLFEYFSETQRNKGNFPGRFSGRQFSNSRSEMNVSTLELGDSALYLCASSLSSSPPDTQYFGPGTRLTVL.